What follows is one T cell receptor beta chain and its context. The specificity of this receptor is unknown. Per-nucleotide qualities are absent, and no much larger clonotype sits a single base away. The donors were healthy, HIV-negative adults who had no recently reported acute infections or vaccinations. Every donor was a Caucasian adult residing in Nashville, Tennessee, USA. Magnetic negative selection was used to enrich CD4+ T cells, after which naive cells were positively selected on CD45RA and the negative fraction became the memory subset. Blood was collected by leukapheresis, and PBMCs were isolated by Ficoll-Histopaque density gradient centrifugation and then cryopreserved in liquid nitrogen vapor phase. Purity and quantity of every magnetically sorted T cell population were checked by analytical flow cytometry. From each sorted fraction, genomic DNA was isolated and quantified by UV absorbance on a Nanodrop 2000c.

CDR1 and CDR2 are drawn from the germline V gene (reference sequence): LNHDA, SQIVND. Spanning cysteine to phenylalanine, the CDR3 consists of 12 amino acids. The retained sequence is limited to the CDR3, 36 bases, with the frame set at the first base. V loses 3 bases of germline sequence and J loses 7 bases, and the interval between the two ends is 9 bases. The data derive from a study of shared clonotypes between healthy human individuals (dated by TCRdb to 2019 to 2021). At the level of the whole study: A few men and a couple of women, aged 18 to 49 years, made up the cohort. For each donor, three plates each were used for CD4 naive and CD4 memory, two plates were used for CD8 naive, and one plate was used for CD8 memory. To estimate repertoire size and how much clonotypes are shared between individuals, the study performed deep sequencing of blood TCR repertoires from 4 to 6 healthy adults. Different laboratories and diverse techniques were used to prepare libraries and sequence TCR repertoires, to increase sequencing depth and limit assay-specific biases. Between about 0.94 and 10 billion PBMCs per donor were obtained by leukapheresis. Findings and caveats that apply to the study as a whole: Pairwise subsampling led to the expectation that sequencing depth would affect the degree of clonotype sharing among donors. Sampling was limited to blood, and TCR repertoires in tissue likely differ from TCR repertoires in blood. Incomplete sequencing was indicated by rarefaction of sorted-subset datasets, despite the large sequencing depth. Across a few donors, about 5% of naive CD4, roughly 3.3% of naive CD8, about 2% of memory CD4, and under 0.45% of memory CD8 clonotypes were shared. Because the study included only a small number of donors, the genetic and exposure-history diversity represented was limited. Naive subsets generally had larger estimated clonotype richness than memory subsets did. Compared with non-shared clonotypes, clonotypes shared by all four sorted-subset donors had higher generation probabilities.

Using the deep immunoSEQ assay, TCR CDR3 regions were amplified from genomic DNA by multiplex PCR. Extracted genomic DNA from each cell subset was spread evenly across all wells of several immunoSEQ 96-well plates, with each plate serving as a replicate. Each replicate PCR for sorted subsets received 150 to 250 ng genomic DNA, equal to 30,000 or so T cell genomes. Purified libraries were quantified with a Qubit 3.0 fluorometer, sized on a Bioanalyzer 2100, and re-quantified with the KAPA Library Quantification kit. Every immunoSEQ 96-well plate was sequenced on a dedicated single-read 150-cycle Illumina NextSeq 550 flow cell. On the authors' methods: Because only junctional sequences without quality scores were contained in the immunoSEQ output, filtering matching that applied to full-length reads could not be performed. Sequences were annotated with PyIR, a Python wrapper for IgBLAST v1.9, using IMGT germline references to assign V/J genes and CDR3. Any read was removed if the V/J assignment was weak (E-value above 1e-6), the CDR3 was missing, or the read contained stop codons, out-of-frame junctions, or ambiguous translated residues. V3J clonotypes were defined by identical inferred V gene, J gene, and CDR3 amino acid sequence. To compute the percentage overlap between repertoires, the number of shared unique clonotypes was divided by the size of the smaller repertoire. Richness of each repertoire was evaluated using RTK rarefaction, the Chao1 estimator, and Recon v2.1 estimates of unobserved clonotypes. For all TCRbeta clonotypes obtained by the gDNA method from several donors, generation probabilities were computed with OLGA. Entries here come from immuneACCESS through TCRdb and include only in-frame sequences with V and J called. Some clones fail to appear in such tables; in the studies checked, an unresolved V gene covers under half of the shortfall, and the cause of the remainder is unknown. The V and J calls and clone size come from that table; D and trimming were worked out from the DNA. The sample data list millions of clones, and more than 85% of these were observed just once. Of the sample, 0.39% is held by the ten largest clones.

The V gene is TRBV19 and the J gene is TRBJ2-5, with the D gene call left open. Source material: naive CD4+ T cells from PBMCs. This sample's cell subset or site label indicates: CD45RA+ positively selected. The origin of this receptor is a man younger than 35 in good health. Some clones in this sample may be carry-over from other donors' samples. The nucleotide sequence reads TGTGCCAGTAGTATCAGCGATGGGACCCAGTACTTC. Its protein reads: CASSISDGTQYF.